These 8 T cell receptor beta chains were all obtained from the same sample, sequenced in a study of cytomegalovirus exposure and HLA in healthy donors. Vbeta (60) and Jbeta (13) primers were used in the PCR. The protocol was immunoSEQ multiplex PCR, while the TCRdb copy is restricted to in-frame clones and leaves out a portion. Here the sample spans under 150,000 clones, approximately 84% being singletons. Input material: PBMCs. These receptors originate from a woman in her 40s in good health and CMV-seronegative.

The chain employs TRBV2 and TRBJ2-1, with 7 bases lining up with TRBD2. The CDR3 sequence is 14 residues long. Germline trimming cut 6 bases from V and 7 bases from J; bases unmatched to any gene: 9. CDR1 and CDR2 from the germline V gene are SNHLY and FYNNEI. The CDR3 region has the DNA TGTGCCAGCAGGCCTGGACTAGTCAATAATGAGCAGTTCTTC. This encodes CASRPGLVNNEQFF.

This clone was counted a few times. The J gene is TRBJ2-5, the V gene TRBV5-4; the D gene is possibly TRBD2 (6 bases). Germline V gene lookup returns CDR1 SGHNT and CDR2 YYREEE (reference sequence). The CDR3 loop spans 14 amino acids. Trimming shortened V by 4 bases and J by 2 bases, and 12 bases separated the two germline ends. DNA of the CDR3: TGTGCCAGCAGCCAAGGGACTCCGCAAGAGACCCAGTACTTC. Protein product: CASSQGTPQETQYF.

J is TRBJ2-1 and V is TRBV10-3, with D unresolved. CDR3 length: 14 amino acids. Trimming stripped 3 bases from V and 3 bases from J, with 9 bases between. Germline CDR1 and CDR2: ENHRY and SYGVKD. The CDR3 loop reads CAISDQNNYNEQFF. DNA of the CDR3: TGTGCCATCAGTGATCAGAACAACTACAATGAGCAGTTCTTC.

The J gene is TRBJ2-7, the V gene TRBV6-1; 8 nucleotides match TRBD1. Germline CDR1 and CDR2: MNHNS and SASEGT. After removal of 5 bases from V and 2 bases from J, the junction contained 5 bases not matched to a gene. The CDR3 is 14 residues long. The CDR3 DNA reads TGTGCCAGCAGTTGGACAGGGCTACCCTACGAGCAGTACTTC. Encoded protein: CASSWTGLPYEQYF.

The chain links TRBV7-2 to TRBJ1-6; 11 nucleotides line up with TRBD1. V lost 1 base, J lost 9 bases, and 5 bases stayed unmatched. Looked up from germline, CDR1 is SGHTA and CDR2 is FQGNSA. The CDR3 consists of 16 residues. CDR3 loop: CASSLGGGTGGSPLHF. DNA of the CDR3: TGTGCCAGCAGCTTAGGGGGGGGGACAGGGGGTTCACCCCTCCACTTT.

The V and J genes are TRBV7-3 and TRBJ2-3; D unresolved. CDR1 is SGHTA, CDR2 FQGTGA, per germline. The CDR3 has 14 amino acids. The V and J ends lost 2 bases and 3 bases respectively, with 9 bases between them. The CDR3 DNA sequence: TGTGCCAGCAGCTTAGGGCCCGCGACAGATACGCAGTATTTT. This gives the protein CASSLGPATDTQYF.

The chain links TRBV29-1 to TRBJ1-2; 9 nucleotides match TRBD1. Trimming cost V 6 bases and J 7 bases; bases outside gene matches: 6. The CDR3 contains 12 residues. The germline V gene has CDR1 SQVTM and CDR2 ANQGSEA. CDR3 region: CSVVDRGGGYTF. In DNA form, the CDR3 reads TGCAGCGTAGTGGACAGGGGTGGTGGCTACACCTTC.

The chain combines TRBV28 with TRBJ2-1; no clear D. CDR1 and CDR2 from the germline V gene are MDHEN and SYDVKM. V lost 4 bases and J 6 bases, leaving 10 bases between the germline ends. The CDR3 sequence is 13 residues long. CDR3: CASSSQLLNEQFF. The CDR3, as DNA: TGTGCCAGCAGTTCTCAACTCCTCAATGAGCAGTTCTTC.